This T cell receptor beta chain was recorded in a study of T cells in Graves' hyperthyroidism and ophthalmopathy. This clonotype was picked up a small number of times. RNA transcripts were the template for amplifying TCR beta CDR3 regions. Initially, a first-round RT-PCR of the TCR CDR3 employed the HTBI primer set. TCRdb recomputed calls from the multiplex PCR reads with MiXCR, one row per CDR3 protein. The profile covers a few hundred thousand distinct CDR3 sequences, with 13% appearing a single time and 9.2% taken by the ten largest. Germline loops: CDR1 SGHVS, CDR2 FNYEAQ. This CDR3 is 15 amino acids long. Trimming cost V 4 bases and J 5 bases; bases outside gene matches: 4.

Sequencing was done on a sample of blood. The receptor's source is a woman aged 18-29 years with Graves' hyperthyroidism. This sequence joins TRBV7-6 and TRBJ1-6; 8 nucleotides align to TRBD1. In nucleotides, the CDR3 is TGTGCCAGCAGCTCCCAGGGGGCCGATAATTCACCCCTCCACTTT. Translating it yields CASSSQGADNSPLHF.